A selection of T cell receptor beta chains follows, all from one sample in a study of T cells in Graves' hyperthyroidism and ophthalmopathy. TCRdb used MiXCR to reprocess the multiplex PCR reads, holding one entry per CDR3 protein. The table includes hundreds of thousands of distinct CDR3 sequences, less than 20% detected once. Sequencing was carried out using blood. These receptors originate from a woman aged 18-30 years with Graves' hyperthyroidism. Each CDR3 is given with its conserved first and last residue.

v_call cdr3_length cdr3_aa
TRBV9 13 CASSVGWTGELFF
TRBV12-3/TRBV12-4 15 CASSSQQGAGSPLHF
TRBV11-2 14 CASSLGWTSNEQFF
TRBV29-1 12 CGHREMNTEAFF
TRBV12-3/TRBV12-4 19 CASSPDPRRGRPGTGELFF
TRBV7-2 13 CASSLGGRAGYTF
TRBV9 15 CASSPFDRVNTEAFF
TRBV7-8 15 CASSLASGQVYEQYF
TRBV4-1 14 CASSPGPLNEKLFF
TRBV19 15 CASSNLYQGNTEAFF
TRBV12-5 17 CASGLVRWGQGVYEQYF
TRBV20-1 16 CSVPRWGTGIKQPQHF
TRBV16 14 CASSVRGPNEKLFF
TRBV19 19 CASSIERELFISGANVLTF
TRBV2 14 CASIPLYSGNTIYF
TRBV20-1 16 CSAREDAGGRYNEQFF
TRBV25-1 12 CASSSDVYGYTF
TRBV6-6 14 CASSYSEGGYGYTF
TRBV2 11 CASRGEEPQHF
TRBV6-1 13 CASSTSPDQPQHF
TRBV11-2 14 CASSSRPQDSPLHF
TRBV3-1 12 CASSPLNREQYF
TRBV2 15 CASSERMGGVGEQFF
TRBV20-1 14 CSPWTGGAGEKLFF
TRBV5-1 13 CASIGQGRDEQYF
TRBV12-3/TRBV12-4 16 CASSPPTILPYNEQFF
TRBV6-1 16 CASSVWGVSRDQPQHF
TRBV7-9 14 CASSQPGQAYEQCF
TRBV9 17 CASSVVASSGGLDTQYF
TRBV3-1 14 CASSQGDFRETQYF
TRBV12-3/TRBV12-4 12 CASSPGKYEQYF
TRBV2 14 CASSGRDRPYEQYF
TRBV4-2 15 CASSQEVGTGYEQYF
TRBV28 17 CASSLEQGTVLNYGYTF
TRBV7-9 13 CASSLRGFNGYTF
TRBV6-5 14 CANSYGTGGETQYF
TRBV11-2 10 CASSFREQFF
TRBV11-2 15 CASSSPRGRPREQYF
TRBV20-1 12 CSAMVGAHEQYF
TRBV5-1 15 CASSRTGGAGTEAFF
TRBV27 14 CASSTLGGPSPLHF
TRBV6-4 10 CASRRDEEYF
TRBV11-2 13 CASSRDREAEQFF
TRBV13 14 CASSRDRDSCEQYF
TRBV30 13 CAWSSGQVYEQYF
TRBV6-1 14 CASSEERGNYEQYF
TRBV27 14 CASSRLRDPYEQYF
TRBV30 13 CAWNREWDREQYF
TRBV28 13 CASSKTGRETQYF
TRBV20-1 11 CSCGGVGELFF
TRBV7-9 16 CASSGVPDRPGNTIYF
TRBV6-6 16 CASSYGPSGGEETQYF
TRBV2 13 CASRRDGQKTQYF